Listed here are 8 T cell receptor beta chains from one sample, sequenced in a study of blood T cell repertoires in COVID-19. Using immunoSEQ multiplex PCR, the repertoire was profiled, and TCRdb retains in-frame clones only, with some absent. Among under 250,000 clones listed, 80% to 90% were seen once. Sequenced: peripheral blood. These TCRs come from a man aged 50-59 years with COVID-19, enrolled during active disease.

As DNA, the CDR3 is TGTGCCAGTAGTGGATGGTCTAGCGGAACCCTCTCCTACGAGCAGTACTTC. Translating gives CASSGWSSGTLSYEQYF. The chain has TRBV19 and TRBJ2-7; TRBD2 agrees at 7 bases. The CDR3 loop spans 17 amino acids. Germline V lookup: CDR1 LNHDA, CDR2 SQIVND (reference sequence). J was trimmed by 0 bases and V by 5 bases; bases with no gene match: 13.

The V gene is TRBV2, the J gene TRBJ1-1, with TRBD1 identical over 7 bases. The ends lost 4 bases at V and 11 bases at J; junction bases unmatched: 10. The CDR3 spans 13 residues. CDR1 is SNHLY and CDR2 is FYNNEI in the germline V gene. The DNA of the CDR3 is TGTGCCAGCAGTGGACAGGGATCAGGATCCGCTTTCTTT. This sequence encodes CASSGQGSGSAFF. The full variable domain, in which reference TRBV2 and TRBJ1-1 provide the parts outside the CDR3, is EPEVTQTPSHQVTQMGQEVILRCVPISNHLYFYWYRQILGQKVEFLVSFYNNEISEKSEIFDDQFSVERPDGSNFTLKIRSTKLEDSAMYFCASSGQGSGSAFFGQGTRLTVV.

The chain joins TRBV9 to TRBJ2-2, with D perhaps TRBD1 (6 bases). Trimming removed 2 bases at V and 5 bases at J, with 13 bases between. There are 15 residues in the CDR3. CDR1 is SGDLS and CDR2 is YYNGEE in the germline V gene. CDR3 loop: CASSVGQWGTGELFF. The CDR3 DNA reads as TGTGCCAGCAGCGTTGGACAGTGGGGGACCGGGGAGCTGTTTTTT.

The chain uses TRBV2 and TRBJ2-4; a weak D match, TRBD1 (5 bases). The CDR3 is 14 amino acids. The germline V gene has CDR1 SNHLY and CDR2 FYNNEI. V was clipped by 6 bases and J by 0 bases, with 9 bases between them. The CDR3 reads CASRIRVAKNIQYF. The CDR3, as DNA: TGTGCCAGCAGGATCAGGGTAGCCAAAAACATTCAGTACTTC.

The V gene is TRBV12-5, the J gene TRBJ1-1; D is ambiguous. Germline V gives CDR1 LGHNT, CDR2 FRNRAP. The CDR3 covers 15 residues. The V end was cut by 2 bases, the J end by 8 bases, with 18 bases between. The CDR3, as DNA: TGTGCTAGTGGTTTGATGGGCGCTCGGAAGGTGGAAGCTTTCTTT. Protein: CASGLMGARKVEAFF. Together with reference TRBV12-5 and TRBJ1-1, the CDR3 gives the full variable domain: DARVTQTPRHKVTEMGQEVTMRCQPILGHNTVFWYRQTMMQGLELLAYFRNRAPLDDSGMPKDRFSAEMPDATLATLKIQPSEPRDSAVYFCASGLMGARKVEAFFGQGTRLTVV.

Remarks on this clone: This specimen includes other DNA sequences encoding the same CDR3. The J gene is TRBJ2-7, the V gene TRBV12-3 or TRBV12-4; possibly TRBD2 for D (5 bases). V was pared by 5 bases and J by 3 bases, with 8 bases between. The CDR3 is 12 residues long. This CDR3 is CASSRGNYEQYF. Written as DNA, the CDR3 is TGTGCCAGCAGTCGGGGAAACTACGAGCAGTACTTC.

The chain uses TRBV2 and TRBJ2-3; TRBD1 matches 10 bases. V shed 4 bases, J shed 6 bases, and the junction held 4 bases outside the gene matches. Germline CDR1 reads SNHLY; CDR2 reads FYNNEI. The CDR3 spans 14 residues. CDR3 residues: CASSGQGAGDTQYF. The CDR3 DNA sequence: TGTGCCAGCAGTGGACAGGGGGCTGGGGATACGCAGTATTTT. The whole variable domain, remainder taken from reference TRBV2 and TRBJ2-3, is EPEVTQTPSHQVTQMGQEVILRCVPISNHLYFYWYRQILGQKVEFLVSFYNNEISEKSEIFDDQFSVERPDGSNFTLKIRSTKLEDSAMYFCASSGQGAGDTQYFGPGTRLTVL.

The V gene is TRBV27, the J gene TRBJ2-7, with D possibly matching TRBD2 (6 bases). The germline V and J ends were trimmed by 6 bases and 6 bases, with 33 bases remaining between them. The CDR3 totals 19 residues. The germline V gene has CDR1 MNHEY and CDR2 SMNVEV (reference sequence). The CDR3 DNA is TGTGCCAGCAGACCCCCAATCCGGGACTCCCTTTCAGTACGTCGCGAGCAGTACTTC. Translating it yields CASRPPIRDSLSVRREQYF.